These T cell receptor beta chains were read from a single sample in a study of blood T cells in healthy people across ages. MiXCR, applied by TCRdb to the 5' RACE reads, yields one record per CDR3 protein. The data show over 550,000 distinct CDR3 sequences, roughly 31% seen once. Sequenced sample: blood. These receptors were obtained from a woman aged 80 or over in good health. CDR3s include the opening cysteine and the closing phenylalanine or tryptophan. Fields, in order: J gene, clone size, D gene, V gene, CDR3 DNA, CDR3 protein. The D gene is left open where the match is weak. Some rows have no size entry. The others give once, few or many, or a class for an expanded clone.

j_gene: TRBJ2-2; abundance: few; d_gene: .; v_gene: TRBV28; CDR3nt: TGTGCCAGCAGCCCCAGGGGCAGGGCGACCGGGGAGCTGTTTTTT; CDR3aa: CASSPRGRATGELFF
j_gene: TRBJ1-6; abundance: .; d_gene: .; v_gene: TRBV2; CDR3nt: TGTGCCAGCAGTGAGGAAGGTGGAGATTCACCCCTCCACTTT; CDR3aa: CASSEEGGDSPLHF
j_gene: TRBJ2-5; abundance: .; d_gene: TRBD1; v_gene: TRBV12-3/TRBV12-4; CDR3nt: TGTGCCAGCAGTTTTTTACAGGGGGCCAGGAATGAGCAGTACTTC; CDR3aa: CASSFLQGARNEQYF
j_gene: TRBJ2-7; abundance: many; d_gene: .; v_gene: TRBV30; CDR3nt: TGTGCCTGGAGTGAGCTGTCCTACGAGCAGTACTTC; CDR3aa: CAWSELSYEQYF
j_gene: TRBJ2-7; abundance: many; d_gene: TRBD2; v_gene: TRBV4-2; CDR3nt: TGTGCCAGCAGCCACCCTTCGGGACTAGCGGGGAACGAGCAGTACTTC; CDR3aa: CASSHPSGLAGNEQYF
j_gene: TRBJ2-1; abundance: many; d_gene: .; v_gene: TRBV5-5; CDR3nt: TGTGCCAGCAGCCGGACTGTCAGCTCCTACAATGAGCAGTTCTTC; CDR3aa: CASSRTVSSYNEQFF
j_gene: TRBJ2-2; abundance: .; d_gene: TRBD1; v_gene: TRBV28; CDR3nt: TGTGCCAGCAGCACACCACAGGGGACGAACACCGGGGAGCTGTTTTTT; CDR3aa: CASSTPQGTNTGELFF
j_gene: TRBJ2-7; abundance: .; d_gene: .; v_gene: TRBV5-1; CDR3nt: TGCGCCAGCAGCTGGACCCCGGCGCGAGACCTTCCCTACGAGCAGTACTTC; CDR3aa: CASSWTPARDLPYEQYF
j_gene: TRBJ2-4; abundance: once; d_gene: TRBD2; v_gene: TRBV20-1; CDR3nt: TGCAGTGCTAGCGCGGGGGGCTTGATTGGGGACATTCAGTACTTC; CDR3aa: CSASAGGLIGDIQYF
j_gene: TRBJ2-7; abundance: many; d_gene: .; v_gene: TRBV11-2; CDR3nt: TGTGCCAGCAGCTATCAGGTCTCCTACGAGCAGTACTTC; CDR3aa: CASSYQVSYEQYF
j_gene: TRBJ1-2; abundance: .; d_gene: .; v_gene: TRBV30; CDR3nt: TGTGCCTGGAGTGTTTTAGGGGCGCGCTATGGCTACACCTTC; CDR3aa: CAWSVLGARYGYTF
j_gene: TRBJ1-4; abundance: .; d_gene: .; v_gene: TRBV18; CDR3nt: TGTGCCAGCTCACCAGGACTAGAAAAACTGTTTTTT; CDR3aa: CASSPGLEKLFF
j_gene: TRBJ2-1; abundance: .; d_gene: TRBD2; v_gene: TRBV7-2; CDR3nt: TGTGCCAGCAGCTACGGACTAGCGGGGAGTAGCTCCTACAATGAGCAGTTCTTC; CDR3aa: CASSYGLAGSSSYNEQFF
j_gene: TRBJ2-1; abundance: many; d_gene: .; v_gene: TRBV7-2; CDR3nt: TGTGCCAGCAGCTCTCCAAGGACGTCTGTAGTCTACAATGAGCAGTTCTTC; CDR3aa: CASSSPRTSVVYNEQFF
j_gene: TRBJ1-5; abundance: many; d_gene: .; v_gene: TRBV30; CDR3nt: TGTGCCTGGAGAGCGCAGCTCAATCAGCCCCAGCATTTT; CDR3aa: CAWRAQLNQPQHF
j_gene: TRBJ1-2; abundance: many; d_gene: .; v_gene: TRBV20-1; CDR3nt: TGCAGTGCTAGAGTGGGGGGGGTCTATGGCTACACCTTC; CDR3aa: CSARVGGVYGYTF
j_gene: TRBJ2-5; abundance: .; d_gene: .; v_gene: TRBV7-2; CDR3nt: TGTGCCAGCGCGGCTAGCGCGAGGGAGACCCAGTACTTC; CDR3aa: CASAASARETQYF